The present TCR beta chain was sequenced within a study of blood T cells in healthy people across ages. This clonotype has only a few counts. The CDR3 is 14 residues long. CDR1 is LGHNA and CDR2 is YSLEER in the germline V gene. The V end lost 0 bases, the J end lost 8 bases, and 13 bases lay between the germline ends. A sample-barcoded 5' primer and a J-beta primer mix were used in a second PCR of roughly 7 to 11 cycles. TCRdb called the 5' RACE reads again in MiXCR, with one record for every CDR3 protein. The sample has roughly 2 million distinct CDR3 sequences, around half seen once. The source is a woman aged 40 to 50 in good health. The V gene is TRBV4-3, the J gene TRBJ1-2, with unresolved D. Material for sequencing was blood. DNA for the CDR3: TGCGCCAGCAGCCAAGATTTTGGACTGGGGGGCTACACCTTC. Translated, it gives CASSQDFGLGGYTF.